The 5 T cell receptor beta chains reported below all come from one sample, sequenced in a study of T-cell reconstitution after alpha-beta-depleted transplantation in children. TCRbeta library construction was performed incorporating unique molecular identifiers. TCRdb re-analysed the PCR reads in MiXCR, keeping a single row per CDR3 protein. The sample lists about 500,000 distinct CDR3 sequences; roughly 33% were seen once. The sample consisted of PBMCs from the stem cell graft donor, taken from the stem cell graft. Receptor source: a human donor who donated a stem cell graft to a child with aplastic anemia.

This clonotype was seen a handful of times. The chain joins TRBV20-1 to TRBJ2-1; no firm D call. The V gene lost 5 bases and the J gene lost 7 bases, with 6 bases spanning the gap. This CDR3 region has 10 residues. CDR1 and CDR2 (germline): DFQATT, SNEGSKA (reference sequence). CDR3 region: CSAARNEQFF. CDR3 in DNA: TGCAGTGCTGCAAGGAATGAGCAGTTCTTC.

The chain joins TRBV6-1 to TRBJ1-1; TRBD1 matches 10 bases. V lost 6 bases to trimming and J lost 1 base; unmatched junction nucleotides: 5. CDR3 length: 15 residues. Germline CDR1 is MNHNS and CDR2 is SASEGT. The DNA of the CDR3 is TGTGCCAGCAGGGTTGACAGGGGGCAGAACACTGAAGCTTTCTTT. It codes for CASRVDRGQNTEAFF.

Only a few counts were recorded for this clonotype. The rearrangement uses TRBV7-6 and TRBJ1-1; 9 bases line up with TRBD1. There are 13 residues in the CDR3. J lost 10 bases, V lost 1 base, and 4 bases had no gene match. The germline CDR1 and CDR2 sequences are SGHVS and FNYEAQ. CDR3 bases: TGTGCCAGCAGCTTAGACAGGGGGCGGCGAGCTTTCTTT. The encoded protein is CASSLDRGRRAFF.

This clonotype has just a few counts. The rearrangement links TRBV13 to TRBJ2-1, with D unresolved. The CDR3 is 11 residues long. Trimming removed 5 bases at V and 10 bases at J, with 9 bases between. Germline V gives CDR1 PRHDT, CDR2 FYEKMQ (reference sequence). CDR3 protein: CASSPGPEQFF. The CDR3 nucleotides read TGTGCCAGCAGCCCTGGACCAGAGCAGTTCTTC.

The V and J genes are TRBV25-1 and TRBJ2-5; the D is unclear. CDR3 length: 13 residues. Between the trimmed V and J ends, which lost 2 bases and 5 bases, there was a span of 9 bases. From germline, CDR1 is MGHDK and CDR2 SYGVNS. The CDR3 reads CASSERVLETQYF. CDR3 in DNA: TGTGCCAGCAGTGAACGGGTTCTGGAGACCCAGTACTTC.